The 24 T cell receptor beta chains below come from one sample, sequenced in a study of T cell responses to AZD1222 COVID-19 vaccine. Profiled with immunoSEQ multiplex PCR; TCRdb holds only in-frame clones, not every one. The sample comprises 80,000 or so clones, 75% to 95% of which are singletons, and roughly 4.5% rests with the top ten. The sequencing used peripheral blood, collected on day 0 of MenACWY control vaccination. The receptors originated from an adult in good health.

V gene TRBV18 combines with J gene TRBJ1-1; possibly TRBD1 for D (5 bases). The V and J ends lost 5 bases and 10 bases respectively, with 23 bases between them. Germline lookup yields CDR1 KGHSH and CDR2 LQKENI. The CDR3 length is 15 residues. The CDR3 coding sequence is TGTGCCAGCTCAGACCGCGGCCTAGGAGACAGCCGAGCTTTCTTT. It codes for CASSDRGLGDSRAFF.

The rearrangement links TRBV6-5 to TRBJ2-1, with 10 bases aligning to TRBD1. The CDR3 has 15 amino acids. The ends lost 6 bases at V and 6 bases at J; junction bases unmatched: 8. Germline-derived CDR1 and CDR2 are MNHEY and SVGAGI. This CDR3 is CASSKTGGAFNEQFF. CDR3 nucleotide sequence: TGTGCCAGCAGCAAGACAGGGGGCGCTTTCAATGAGCAGTTCTTC.

This sequence joins TRBV6-1 and TRBJ2-1; 7 nucleotides agree with TRBD2. V trimming: 2 bases; J trimming: 2 bases; junction bases outside the gene matches: 18. The germline CDR1 and CDR2 sequences are MNHNS and SASEGT. The CDR3 is 20 amino acids. For the CDR3, the DNA is TGTGCCAGCAGTGAATTTGGAGGCCAGGTGGCGGGAGTCCCCTACAATGAGCAGTTCTTC. Protein sequence: CASSEFGGQVAGVPYNEQFF.

V and J are TRBV6-7 and TRBJ1-4; D gene ambiguous. TRBV6-7 is identified as an open reading frame with a role that is uncertain. The V end was cut by 2 bases, the J end by 2 bases, with 6 bases between. This CDR3 region has 14 residues. The CDR3 DNA sequence: TGTGCCAGCAGTTACCGGTGGACTAATGAAAAACTGTTTTTT. Residues: CASSYRWTNEKLFF.

V gene TRBV6-6 combines with J gene TRBJ1-3, with D unclear. Looked up from germline, CDR1 is MNHNY and CDR2 is SVGAGI (reference sequence). The V gene lost 6 bases and the J gene lost 4 bases, with 13 bases spanning the gap. The CDR3 is 14 residues long. The CDR3 sequence is CASSPVGPGNTIYF. DNA for the CDR3: TGTGCCAGCAGCCCGGTCGGACCGGGAAACACCATATATTTT.

The chain is built from TRBV6-4 and TRBJ2-2; 7 nucleotides line up with TRBD1. The CDR3 is 14 residues long. V trimming: 8 bases; J trimming: 1 base; junction bases outside the gene matches: 4. CDR1 is MRHNA and CDR2 is SNTAGT in the germline V gene. This CDR3 is CASQGQENTGELFF. As DNA, the CDR3 is TGTGCCAGCCAAGGACAGGAGAACACCGGGGAGCTGTTTTTT.

The CDR3 here is CASSLNSGYEQYF. In nucleotides, the CDR3 is TGTGCCAGCAGCTTGAATTCGGGCTACGAGCAGTACTTC. The V and J genes are TRBV7-2 and TRBJ2-7; D unresolved. The CDR3 loop spans 13 amino acids. Germline loops: CDR1 SGHTA, CDR2 FQGNSA. Trimming pared 3 bases from V and 3 bases from J, leaving 9 bases between.

The chain employs TRBV5-1 and TRBJ1-2; D unresolved. CDR3 length equals 12 residues. The V end was cut by 5 bases, the J end by 3 bases, with 8 bases between. Germline V gene sequence: CDR1 SGHRS, CDR2 YFSETQ. Written as DNA, the CDR3 is TGCGCCAGCAGGGCGGCGGACTATGGCTACACCTTC. This gives the protein CASRAADYGYTF.

The chain joins TRBV3-1 (or the pseudogene TRBV3-2) to TRBJ1-3; 9 nucleotides match TRBD1. With V trimmed by 0 bases and J by 0 bases, 6 bases remained unmatched. The CDR3 contains 18 residues. Looked up from germline, CDR1 is LGHDT and CDR2 is YNNKEL (reference sequence). The DNA of the CDR3 is TGTGCCAGCAGCCAAGATGGCGGGACAGGGCACTCTGGAAACACCATATATTTT. Residues: CASSQDGGTGHSGNTIYF.

J is TRBJ2-3 and V is TRBV12-3 or TRBV12-4; D is unclear. The CDR3 is made up of 10 amino acids. Trimming took 3 bases from V and 11 from J, leaving 6 bases between them. The CDR3 DNA is TGTGCCAGCAGTTTCCGGAGGCAGTATTTT. Translating gives CASSFRRQYF.

A single count supports this clone. The rearrangement joins TRBV10-3 to TRBJ1-1, with TRBD1 as a possible D gene (5 bases). Germline CDR1 is ENHRY and CDR2 is SYGVKD. Trimming shortened V by 0 bases and J by 2 bases, and 10 bases separated the two germline ends. The CDR3 totals 15 residues. This CDR3 reads CAISESGQGNTEAFF. The CDR3 bases are TGTGCCATCAGTGAGTCGGGTCAGGGCAACACTGAAGCTTTCTTT.

This chain uses TRBV30 with TRBJ1-1; D is unclear. V lost 5 bases to trimming and J lost 4 bases, with 11 bases between them. CDR1 GTSNPN and CDR2 SVGIG come from the germline V gene (reference sequence). The CDR3 length is 12 residues. The CDR3 DNA is TGTGCCTGGGGTCGAGGGCGCACTGAAGCTTTCTTT. Translated: CAWGRGRTEAFF.

Concerning this clone: The junction shows a germline mismatch at one end, possibly a read error. The V call is TRBV12-3 or TRBV12-4, the J call TRBJ1-5; the D is unclear. The CDR3 sequence is 13 residues long. As DNA, the CDR3 is TGTGCCAGCAGTCTAGCAACCAATCAGCCCCAGCATTTT. This codes for CASSLATNQPQHF.

The genes are TRBV7-7 and TRBJ2-5, with D possibly matching TRBD2 (5 bases). Germline CDR1 and CDR2: SSHAT and FNYEAQ (reference sequence). CDR3 length equals 15 residues. V was shortened by 5 bases and J by 2 bases, with 15 bases between the two germline ends. The CDR3 DNA follows: TGTGCCAGCAGCCCAGGAGGTTGGCAGCAAGAGACCCAGTACTTC. This sequence encodes CASSPGGWQQETQYF.

CDR3 loop: CASSVLADNTDTQYF. CDR3 in DNA: TGTGCCAGCAGTGTACTAGCGGACAACACAGATACGCAGTATTTT. The chain couples TRBV2 to TRBJ2-3; 8 bases fit TRBD2. The germline CDR1 and CDR2 sequences are SNHLY and FYNNEI. Trimming removed 4 bases from V and 2 bases from J; junction bases left unmatched: 5. The CDR3 sequence is 15 residues long.

The V call is TRBV10-3, the J call TRBJ1-1; no reliable D call. Germline V lookup: CDR1 ENHRY, CDR2 SYGVKD. The CDR3 has 12 residues. V lost 4 bases to trimming and J lost 1 base, with 4 bases between them. The CDR3 loop is CAISGPNTEAFF. Here the CDR3 DNA reads TGTGCCATCAGTGGTCCGAACACTGAAGCTTTCTTT.

The sample holds a few counts of this clone. The V and J genes are TRBV4-1 and TRBJ2-7, with D perhaps TRBD1 (5 bases). The germline gives CDR1 MGHRA, CDR2 YSYEKL. CDR3 length: 15 amino acids. V was cut by 1 base and J by 4 bases, with 14 bases left in between. The CDR3 loop reads CASSQGLLTGYEQYF. The DNA of the CDR3 is TGCGCCAGCAGCCAAGGGCTACTTACAGGTTACGAGCAGTACTTC.

The chain uses TRBV7-9 and TRBJ1-4; D ambiguous. V lost 5 bases and J lost 4, with 8 bases in between. CDR3 size: 13 residues. Germline V CDR1 and CDR2: SEHNR, FQNEAQ (reference sequence). The CDR3, as DNA: TGTGCCAGCAGCCGGCAGGTTAATGAAAAACTGTTTTTT. Amino acids: CASSRQVNEKLFF.

The sample holds one count of this clone. The chain carries TRBV19 and TRBJ2-2; D gene ambiguous. This CDR3 comprises 13 residues. Looked up from germline, CDR1 is LNHDA and CDR2 is SQIVND (reference sequence). The V end was cut by 5 bases, the J end by 7 bases, with 11 bases between. CDR3 nucleotide sequence: TGTGCCAGTAGTGGCATTATCAACGGGGAGCTGTTTTTT. Protein: CASSGIINGELFF.

The chain is built from TRBV7-2 and TRBJ2-7; D might be TRBD2 (6 bases). Looked up from germline, CDR1 is SGHTA and CDR2 is FQGNSA. The CDR3 is 15 amino acids. V was trimmed by 4 bases and J by 2 bases, leaving 15 bases between them. For the CDR3, the DNA is TGTGCCAGCAGCTCCGGGGTGGGGGGTACCTACGAGCAGTACTTC. This sequence encodes CASSSGVGGTYEQYF.

The chain couples TRBV5-1 to TRBJ1-1, with D possibly matching TRBD1 (5 bases). This CDR3 region has 13 residues. Germline assignment: CDR1 SGHRS and CDR2 YFSETQ. V was trimmed by 0 bases and J by 11 bases, leaving 14 bases between them. CDR3: CASSLGTTSGAFF. In DNA form, the CDR3 reads TGCGCCAGCAGCTTGGGTACTACATCAGGGGCTTTCTTT.

This sequence joins TRBV27 and TRBJ2-1; D may be TRBD1 (6 bases). There are 11 residues in the CDR3. CDR1 MNHEY and CDR2 SMNVEV come from the germline V gene (reference sequence). Trimming took off 10 bases at V and 6 bases at J, with 10 bases between the two ends. For the CDR3, the DNA is TGTGCCATGGGACACCCCAATGAGCAGTTCTTC. Its protein is CAMGHPNEQFF.

About this clone: Distinct nucleotide sequences in the sample also encode this CDR3. This chain uses TRBV19 with TRBJ2-2, with D maybe TRBD2 (5 bases). Trimming removed 3 bases from V and 7 bases from J, with 12 bases in between. This CDR3 region has 14 residues. The germline gives CDR1 LNHDA, CDR2 SQIVND (reference sequence). The CDR3 loop is CASSIRGLGGELFF. The CDR3 DNA reads as TGTGCCAGTAGTATTAGAGGGTTGGGCGGGGAGCTGTTTTTT.

The chain recombines TRBV6-5 with TRBJ1-3, with 7 bases matching TRBD1. Germline V gene data show CDR1 as MNHEY and CDR2 as SVGAGI. This CDR3 is built from 15 residues. Losses at the gene ends were 6 bases for V and 1 base for J; bases not matched to a gene: 6. This CDR3 is CASRRDRDSGNTIYF. The CDR3 bases are TGTGCCAGCAGAAGGGACAGAGATTCTGGAAACACCATATATTTT.